A selection of T cell receptor beta chains follows, all from one sample in a study of CD8 T cells in ankylosing spondylitis. A single record per CDR3 protein comes from TCRdb applying MiXCR to the 5' RACE reads. The sample carries some 130,000 distinct CDR3 sequences, around 15% recorded once. Sequencing was carried out using blood, either unsorted or a sorted T cell fraction (not recorded which). Receptors were obtained from a female donor with ankylosing spondylitis or in good health (not recorded which). The CDR3 runs from the conserved cysteine through the conserved F or W. The D gene is left open where the match is weak. Size is omitted from some rows. Given values are once, few, many or a class for expanded clones.

>TRBV7-6|many|NA|TRBJ2-3|13
CASSLAVVDTQYF
TGTGCCAGCAGCTTGGCCGTGGTCGATACGCAGTATTTT
>TRBV10-3|many|NA|TRBJ2-1|12
CAISTRENEQFF
TGTGCCATCAGCACTAGAGAGAATGAGCAGTTCTTC
>TRBV6-2/TRBV6-3|many|NA|TRBJ2-3|15
CASSRRTANTDTQYF
TGTGCCAGCAGTCGACGGACAGCCAACACAGATACGCAGTATTTT
>TRBV20-1|few|NA|TRBJ2-1|14
CSATGLEGYNEQFF
TGCAGTGCTACCGGACTTGAAGGGTACAATGAGCAGTTCTTC
>TRBV5-1|many|TRBD2|TRBJ2-1|16
CASSLGGLAGDNEQFF
TGCGCCAGCAGCTTGGGGGGACTAGCGGGTGACAATGAGCAGTTCTTC
>TRBV7-2|NA|NA|TRBJ2-7|15
CASSLGVDRTYEQYF
TGTGCCAGCAGCTTAGGAGTCGATAGGACCTACGAGCAGTACTTC
>TRBV12-3/TRBV12-4|many|NA|TRBJ2-5|13
CASREGQKETQYF
TGTGCCAGCAGGGAGGGACAGAAGGAGACCCAGTACTTC
>TRBV3-1|many|TRBD1|TRBJ2-7|16
CASSQDAGTGGYEQYF
TGTGCCAGCAGCCAAGACGCCGGGACAGGGGGCTACGAGCAGTACTTC
>TRBV5-1|many|NA|TRBJ1-3|17
CASSRMMTGDPGNTIYF
TGCGCCAGCAGCCGTATGATGACAGGAGACCCTGGAAACACCATATATTTT
>TRBV20-1|NA|NA|TRBJ1-1|13
CSAPVAGFTEAFF
TGCAGTGCCCCGGTCGCGGGGTTCACTGAAGCTTTCTTT
>TRBV6-6|once|NA|TRBJ2-5|12
CASGQSQETQYF
TGTGCCAGCGGACAGTCCCAAGAGACCCAGTACTTC
>TRBV19|few|NA|TRBJ2-1|12
CASSRRLGEQFF
TGTGCCAGTAGTAGGAGGCTGGGAGAGCAGTTCTTC
>TRBV6-5|many|NA|TRBJ1-2|12
CASSGSSYGYTF
TGTGCCAGCAGTGGCAGCAGTTATGGCTACACCTTC
>TRBV5-1|many|TRBD2|TRBJ2-7|18
CASSLPDLLAPSSYEQYF
TGCGCCAGCAGCTTGCCCGATTTACTAGCGCCTAGCTCCTACGAGCAGTACTTC
>TRBV20-1|many|TRBD2|TRBJ2-3|15
CSARTPSGSTDTQYF
TGCAGTGCTAGAACGCCTAGCGGGAGCACAGATACGCAGTATTTT
>TRBV6-1|many|TRBD1|TRBJ1-6|16
CATRTGEKGSNSPLHF
TGTGCCACCCGGACAGGGGAGAAAGGGAGTAATTCACCCCTCCACTTT
>TRBV12-3/TRBV12-4|few|NA|TRBJ2-3|12
CASIENSDTQYF
TGTGCCAGCATCGAAAATTCCGATACGCAGTATTTT
>TRBV15|many|NA|TRBJ1-1|14
CATSRDGQGTEAFF
TGTGCCACCAGCAGAGATGGGCAGGGAACTGAAGCTTTCTTT
>TRBV4-1|NA|TRBD2|TRBJ2-1|15
CASSQDRSGGNVQFF
TGCGCCAGCAGCCAAGATAGAAGCGGGGGCAATGTGCAGTTCTTC
>TRBV5-6|NA|NA|TRBJ2-2|17
CASSLGLLLKNTGELFF
TGTGCCAGCAGCTTGGGGCTACTTCTTAAGAACACCGGGGAGCTGTTTTTT
>TRBV20-1|NA|TRBD1|TRBJ1-4|15
CSARDRGLTNEKLFF
TGCAGTGCGAGGGACAGGGGGTTGACTAATGAAAAACTGTTTTTT
>TRBV29-1|few|NA|TRBJ1-2|13
CSVEGGRVHGYTF
TGCAGCGTTGAAGGTGGCAGGGTACATGGCTACACCTTC
>TRBV5-5|many|TRBD1|TRBJ2-3|15
CASSLRDRGTDTQYF
TGTGCCAGCAGCTTGAGGGACAGGGGGACAGATACGCAGTATTTT
>TRBV5-6|many|NA|TRBJ1-5|13
CASSSKEDQPQHF
TGTGCCAGCAGCTCGAAAGAGGATCAGCCCCAGCATTTT
>TRBV2|NA|NA|TRBJ1-2|9
CASSDPVFF
TGTGCCAGCAGTGACCCCGTTTTCTTC
>TRBV7-6|NA|TRBD1|TRBJ1-6|16
CASSPGQGASNSPLHF
TGTGCCAGCAGCCCCGGACAGGGGGCTAGTAATTCACCCCTCCACTTT
>TRBV7-9|NA|NA|TRBJ1-2|13
CASSLRTVGGYTF
TGTGCCAGCAGCTTACGAACAGTAGGTGGCTACACCTTC
>TRBV5-1|NA|TRBD1|TRBJ2-2|15
CASKNGQGFHGELFF
TGCGCCAGCAAAAACGGACAGGGGTTTCACGGGGAGCTGTTTTTT
>TRBV18|NA|TRBD2|TRBJ2-1|15
CASSPSGEALREQFF
TGTGCCAGCTCACCAAGCGGGGAGGCCTTACGTGAGCAGTTCTTC
>TRBV20-1|few|TRBD1|TRBJ1-5|14
CSALRQGGGQPQHF
TGCAGTGCTCTACGACAGGGCGGGGGCCAGCCCCAGCATTTT
>TRBV9|few|NA|TRBJ1-3|14
CASSVARDGNTIYF
TGTGCCAGCAGCGTAGCTAGGGATGGAAACACCATATATTTT
>TRBV3-1|NA|TRBD1|TRBJ2-4|14
CASSHVPSRDSQYF
TGTGCCAGCAGCCATGTGCCTAGCAGGGACAGTCAGTACTTC
>TRBV7-6|few|NA|TRBJ2-2|17
CASSLRPGTTPTGELFF
TGTGCCAGCAGCTTAAGGCCCGGGACCACCCCCACCGGGGAGCTGTTTTTT
>TRBV12-3/TRBV12-4|NA|TRBD2|TRBJ2-7|14
CASSPTSGGYEQYF
TGTGCCAGCAGTCCGACTAGCGGGGGCTACGAGCAGTACTTC
>TRBV12-3/TRBV12-4|many|NA|TRBJ1-1|17
CASSFPIARGVNTEAFF
TGTGCCAGCAGTTTCCCTATCGCCCGAGGGGTAAACACTGAAGCTTTCTTT
>TRBV20-1|many|NA|TRBJ1-2|11
CSARIDGGYTF
TGCAGTGCTAGGATAGATGGTGGCTACACCTTC
>TRBV5-1|few|TRBD2|TRBJ2-3|14
CASSLRRGLDTQYF
TGCGCCAGCAGCTTGCGGCGGGGGTTAGATACGCAGTATTTT
>TRBV5-1|NA|TRBD2|TRBJ2-5|18
CASSLGTSGGPAQETQYF
TGCGCCAGCAGCCTAGGGACTAGCGGGGGGCCCGCCCAAGAGACCCAGTACTTC
>TRBV4-1|many|NA|TRBJ1-2|14
CASSQVRQLYGYTF
TGCGCCAGCAGCCAAGTGAGGCAGCTCTATGGCTACACCTTC
>TRBV25-1|NA|TRBD1|TRBJ2-5|17
CASSDGQGAFIQETQYF
TGTGCCAGCAGTGACGGACAGGGGGCGTTTATTCAAGAGACCCAGTACTTC
>TRBV6-7|NA|NA|TRBJ2-1|19
CASTIIFFWEWWTYNEQFF
TGTGCCAGCACCATAATTTTTTTTTGGGAGTGGTGGACCTACAATGAGCAGTTCTTC
>TRBV20-1|NA|TRBD2|TRBJ2-2|18
CSARDPRTSGIGTGELFF
TGCAGTGCTAGAGACCCCCGGACTAGCGGGATAGGTACCGGGGAGCTGTTTTTT
>TRBV6-5|NA|NA|TRBJ1-2|13
CASSLQGTYGYTF
TGTGCCAGCAGTCTACAGGGAACATATGGCTACACCTTC
>TRBV7-2|many|TRBD2|TRBJ2-3|14
CASSRDYYTDTQYF
TGTGCCAGCAGCCGGGACTATTACACAGATACGCAGTATTTT
>TRBV20-1|many|NA|TRBJ2-3|13
CSARRLATDTQYF
TGCAGTGCTCGTCGCCTAGCGACAGATACGCAGTATTTT
>TRBV12-3/TRBV12-4|NA|TRBD2|TRBJ2-1|16
CASSATSGSPYNEQFF
TGTGCCAGCAGTGCCACTAGCGGGAGCCCCTACAATGAGCAGTTCTTC
>TRBV5-1|NA|NA|TRBJ2-1|14
CASSYRTDYNEQFF
TGCGCCAGCAGCTACAGAACTGACTACAATGAGCAGTTCTTC
>TRBV11-2|NA|NA|TRBJ2-1|15
CASSHRGAGYNEQFF
TGTGCCAGCAGCCATCGGGGGGCGGGCTACAATGAGCAGTTCTTC
>TRBV4-1|many|TRBD2|TRBJ2-5|15
CASSSGTSGEETQYF
TGCGCCAGCAGCTCCGGGACTAGCGGAGAAGAGACCCAGTACTTC
>TRBV5-1|many|NA|TRBJ1-4|14
CASSLGDGPEKLFF
TGCGCCAGCAGCTTGGGGGACGGTCCAGAAAAACTGTTTTTT
>TRBV5-1|many|NA|TRBJ2-1|16
CASSLEGRTENNEQFF
TGCGCCAGCAGCTTGGAGGGTCGGACAGAGAACAATGAGCAGTTCTTC
>TRBV12-3/TRBV12-4|few|NA|TRBJ2-1|15
CASSSPRHLYNEQFF
TGTGCCAGCAGTTCACCGAGGCACCTCTACAATGAGCAGTTCTTC
>TRBV9|NA|NA|TRBJ2-7|15
CASSRYGDTLWEQYF
TGTGCCAGCAGCCGTTACGGGGATACTCTATGGGAGCAGTACTTC
>TRBV10-3|many|NA|TRBJ1-5|14
CAISARGGNQPQHF
TGTGCCATCAGTGCCAGGGGTGGCAATCAGCCCCAGCATTTT
>TRBV20-1|many|NA|TRBJ1-1|13
CSASPRAGTEAFF
TGCAGTGCTAGCCCCAGGGCAGGAACTGAAGCTTTCTTT
>TRBV6-1|NA|NA|TRBJ2-7|13
CASSEASSYEQYF
TGTGCCAGCAGTGAAGCATCCTCCTACGAGCAGTACTTC
>TRBV5-1|many|NA|TRBJ2-3|14
CASSPSGGGDTQYF
TGCGCCAGCAGCCCGTCCGGAGGGGGAGATACGCAGTATTTT
>TRBV5-1|NA|NA|TRBJ2-1|11
CASSLAIEQFF
TGCGCCAGCAGCTTGGCTATTGAGCAGTTCTTC
>TRBV6-5|many|NA|TRBJ1-1|15
CASSYSRRTSTEAFF
TGTGCCAGCAGTTACTCGCGGCGGACAAGCACTGAAGCTTTCTTT